The entry below gives a single TCR beta chain sequence along with its context. The CDR3 covers 16 residues. J gave up 4 bases and V 3 bases, and 11 bases lay outside the gene matches. CDR1 and CDR2 from the germline V gene are SGDLS and YYNGEE. These data originate in a study of control samples from healthy donors and cancer patients. Profiling relied on immunoSEQ multiplex PCR, and the TCRdb table lists in-frame clones only, not all of them. The data contain 95,000 to 150,000 clones, about 90% of them singletons. The clonotype comes from a man aged 55 to 70 in good health. The sequenced material came from blood. The chain links TRBV9 to TRBJ1-2, with TRBD1 matching over 8 bases. The CDR3: CASSADAQDRGYGYTF. The CDR3 DNA is TGTGCCAGCAGCGCAGACGCCCAAGACAGGGGCTATGGCTACACCTTC. Based on the CDR3 plus reference TRBV9 and TRBJ1-2, the full variable domain is DSGVTQTPKHLITATGQRVTLRCSPRSGDLSVYWYQQSLDQGLQFLIQYYNGEERAKGNILERFSAQQFPDLHSELNLSSLELGDSALYFCASSADAQDRGYGYTFGSGTRLTVV.